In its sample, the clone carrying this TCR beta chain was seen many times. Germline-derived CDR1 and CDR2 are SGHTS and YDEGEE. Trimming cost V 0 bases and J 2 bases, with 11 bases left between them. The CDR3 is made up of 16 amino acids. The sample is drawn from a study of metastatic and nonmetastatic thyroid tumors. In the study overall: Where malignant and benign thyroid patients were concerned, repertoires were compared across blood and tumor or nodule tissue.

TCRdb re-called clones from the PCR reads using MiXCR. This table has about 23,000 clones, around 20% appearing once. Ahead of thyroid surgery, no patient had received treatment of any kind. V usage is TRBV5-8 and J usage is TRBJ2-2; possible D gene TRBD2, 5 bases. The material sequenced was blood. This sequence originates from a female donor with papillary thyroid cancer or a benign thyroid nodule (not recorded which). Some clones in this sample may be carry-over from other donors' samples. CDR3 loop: CASSLGLSPNTGELFF. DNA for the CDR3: TGTGCCAGCAGCTTGGGACTATCCCCAAACACCGGGGAGCTGTTTTTT.